This T cell receptor (beta chain) was documented in a study of T cell repertoires in cytomegalovirus infection. General study findings and limits: The study found HLA-C-restricted CMV-specific TCR beta clonotypes dominating the ex vivo response.

TCRdb re-called the reads with MiXCR, one entry per CDR3 protein. This sample has fewer than 1,000,000 distinct CDR3 sequences, with 31% found just once. On this clonotype: Its cognate antigen is unknown.

The CDR3 runs 15 residues. Germline assignment: CDR1 MNHEY and CDR2 SVGAGI. The germline V and J ends were trimmed by 7 bases and 0 bases, with 10 bases remaining between them. This sequence joins TRBV6-5 and TRBJ2-6, with no clear D. This clonotype originated in a human donor in good health (CMV status not recorded). Some clones in this sample may be carry-over from other donors' samples. The sample here was cultured CD8+ T cells from PBMCs, taken from culture after CMV antigen stimulation. The CDR3 sequence is CASNRRNSGANVLTF. The CDR3 nucleotides read TGTGCCAGCAATAGACGGAACTCTGGGGCCAACGTCCTGACTTTC.